The 2 T cell receptor beta chains reported below all come from one sample, sequenced in a study of blood T cell repertoires in COVID-19. This table comes from immunoSEQ multiplex PCR, and its TCRdb copy is limited to in-frame clones, with some not included. The sample carries 360,000 or so clones, around nine tenths recorded once. The sequenced material came from PBMCs or T cells enriched from blood (not recorded which). These receptors all come from a woman in her 30s who had recovered from COVID-19.

This CDR3 reads CASSIGAGNSPLHF. DNA for the CDR3: TGTGCCAGTAGTATTGGGGCAGGGAATTCACCCCTCCACTTT. The chain is built from TRBV19 and TRBJ1-6; D may be TRBD1 (5 bases). CDR1 is LNHDA, CDR2 SQIVND, per germline (reference sequence). Trimming stripped 3 bases from V and 7 bases from J, with 10 bases between. The CDR3 extends over 14 amino acids.

This clone was seen only once. This chain connects TRBV5-1 to TRBJ2-5; the match to TRBD2 covers 8 bases. Looked up from germline, CDR1 is SGHRS and CDR2 is YFSETQ. V dropped 4 bases and J dropped 1; count of bases not matched to a gene: 3. The CDR3 consists of 14 residues. The CDR3 DNA follows: TGCGCCAGCAGCCCAGGGACTAGCCAAGAGACCCAGTACTTC. Encoded protein: CASSPGTSQETQYF.